The 31 T cell receptor beta chains below were found in one sample sequenced in a study of metastatic and nonmetastatic thyroid tumors. Before thyroid surgery, none of the patients had received any treatment. TCRdb reprocessed the PCR reads using MiXCR. The sample lists 13,000 or so clones, about 33% occurring once. Source material: tumor tissue. These receptors were obtained from a male donor with papillary thyroid cancer or a benign thyroid nodule (not recorded which). Some clones in this sample may be carry-over from other donors' samples.

The J gene is TRBJ1-6, the V gene TRBV7-2; D not certain. The germline CDR1 and CDR2 sequences are SGHTA and FQGNSA. Deletions cut 4 bases from V and 7 bases from J, with 14 bases between. The CDR3 covers 15 residues. In DNA form, the CDR3 reads TGTGCCAGCAGCTCCCTGGGCCCCCAGAATTCACCCCTCCACTTT. Translation: CASSSLGPQNSPLHF.

This clone was detected once. CDR3 residues: CASSDSGRALYNEQFF. Here the CDR3 DNA reads TGTGCCAGCAGCGACAGCGGGAGGGCCTTATACAATGAGCAGTTCTTC. The chain links TRBV3-1 to TRBJ2-1; 10 bases match TRBD2. This CDR3 is built from 16 residues. The germline V gene has CDR1 LGHDT and CDR2 YNNKEL (reference sequence). The J segment lost 4 bases and the V segment lost 5 bases, leaving 8 bases of the junction unmatched.

The chain has TRBV11-2 and TRBJ1-6; the match to TRBD1 covers 9 bases. The CDR3 covers 17 residues. Per the germline V gene, CDR1 is SGHAT and CDR2 is FQNNGV. V lost 6 bases to trimming and J lost 1 base; unmatched junction nucleotides: 7. CDR3 DNA sequence: TGTGCCAGCAGGGGGACACAGGGGGCTTCCTATAATTCACCCCTCCACTTT. It is translated as CASRGTQGASYNSPLHF.

This clone is medium-sized within its sample. This sequence joins TRBV30 and TRBJ1-4; D is unresolved. Trimming removed 8 bases at V and 0 bases at J, with 10 bases between. From germline, CDR1 is GTSNPN and CDR2 SVGIG (reference sequence). The CDR3 totals 13 residues. The CDR3 DNA reads as TGTGCCGGCTTTACCGCAACTAATGAAAAACTGTTTTTT. Its protein is CAGFTATNEKLFF.

By sample fraction, this clone is medium-sized. This chain connects TRBV7-8 to TRBJ2-6; TRBD1 matches 7 bases. The CDR3 has 18 amino acids. V was clipped by 2 bases and J by 0 bases; unmatched bases: 7. The germline V gene has CDR1 SGHVS and CDR2 FQNEAQ. This CDR3 is CASSLTGVDLSGANVLTF. The CDR3 coding sequence is TGTGCCAGCAGCTTAACAGGGGTTGACCTCTCTGGGGCCAACGTCCTGACTTTC.

For the CDR3, the DNA is TGTGCCAGCAGCGCGAGCGGGAGAGTCTATGAGCAGTTCTTC. Residues: CASSASGRVYEQFF. V gene TRBV2 combines with J gene TRBJ2-1, with 8 bases matching TRBD2. With 6 bases clipped from V and 8 bases from J, the junction kept 9 bases outside the gene matches. Germline lookup yields CDR1 SNHLY and CDR2 FYNNEI. CDR3 length: 14 amino acids.

The J gene is TRBJ2-3, the V gene TRBV20-1, with D perhaps matching TRBD1 (5 bases). The length of the CDR3 is 14 residues. Germline V gene lookup returns CDR1 DFQATT and CDR2 SNEGSKA (reference sequence). V gave up 1 base and J gave up 2 bases, with 10 bases separating them. This CDR3 reads CSARAPDITDTQYF. The CDR3 nucleotides read TGCAGTGCTAGAGCCCCGGACATCACAGATACGCAGTATTTT.

Only a few counts were recorded for this clone. The chain links TRBV28 to TRBJ2-7; D unresolved. The CDR3 is 12 amino acids. The germline gives CDR1 MDHEN, CDR2 SYDVKM. V lost 2 bases to trimming and J lost 4 bases, with 6 bases between them. The CDR3 protein is CASSLGSYEQYF. The CDR3 DNA sequence: TGTGCCAGCAGTTTAGGGTCGTACGAGCAGTACTTC.

The V and J genes are TRBV5-5 and TRBJ2-7; D is unclear. Germline loops: CDR1 SGHKS, CDR2 YYEKEE (reference sequence). This CDR3 has 14 amino acids. Trimming took 0 bases from V and 10 from J, leaving 17 bases between them. As DNA, the CDR3 is TGTGCCAGCAGCTTGGAAGGACGCGCACTCGATCAGTACTTC. Amino acid sequence: CASSLEGRALDQYF. The entire variable domain, with the rest obtained from reference TRBV5-5 and TRBJ2-7, is as follows: DAGVTQSPTHLIKTRGQQVTLRCSPISGHKSVSWYQQVLGQGPQFIFQYYEKEERGRGNFPDRFSARQFPNYSSELNVNALLLGDSALYLCASSLEGRALDQYFGPGTRLTVT.

As for this clone: One end of the junction varies from germline; a read error may be responsible. The chain has TRBV19 and TRBJ2-1; no definite D call. The length of the CDR3 is 13 residues. Germline values: CDR1 LNHDA, CDR2 SQIVND (reference sequence). CDR3 sequence reads: CASSIGPYDEQFF. In DNA form, the CDR3 reads TGTGCCAGTAGTATTGGACCCTACGATGAGCAGTTCTTC. The complete variable domain, with remaining parts taken from reference TRBV19 and TRBJ2-1, reads DGGITQSPKYLFRKEGQNVTLSCEQNLNHDAMYWYRQDPGQGLRLIYYSQIVNDFQKGDIAEGYSVSREKKESFPLTVTSAQKNPTAFYLCASSIGPYDEQFFGPGTRLTVL.

This clone was counted a few times. The rearrangement links TRBV6-2 or TRBV6-3 to TRBJ2-7; tentative D call: TRBD2 (6 bases). Germline CDR1 and CDR2: MNHEY and SVGEGT. The V gene lost 4 bases and the J gene lost 2 bases, with 15 bases spanning the gap. The CDR3 extends over 15 amino acids. Written as DNA, the CDR3 is TGTGCCAGCAGTTCCCCGGGAGACTCCCCCTACGAGCAGTACTTC. Amino acids: CASSSPGDSPYEQYF.

The CDR3 coding sequence is TGTGCCAGCATAGGGGGCAGGTTACAAGATACGCAGTATTTT. Translating it yields CASIGGRLQDTQYF. The J gene is TRBJ2-3, the V gene TRBV19; 7 nucleotides agree with TRBD1. Germline CDR1 and CDR2: LNHDA and SQIVND (reference sequence). CDR3 length: 14 residues. V shed 9 bases, J shed 5 bases, and the junction held 11 bases outside the gene matches.

The chain carries TRBV18 and TRBJ2-5; D call uncertain. The V gene lost 1 base and the J gene lost 1 base, with 4 bases spanning the gap. This CDR3 region has 13 residues. Per germline, CDR1 KGHSH and CDR2 LQKENI. CDR3 DNA: TGTGCCAGCTCACCACACGCCCAAGAGACCCAGTACTTC. Protein: CASSPHAQETQYF.

The gene calls are TRBV5-1 and TRBJ1-1, with 9 bases aligning to TRBD1. V shed 3 bases and J 1 base; nucleotides not matched to a gene: 4. Germline assignment: CDR1 SGHRS and CDR2 YFSETQ. The CDR3 length is 15 residues. The CDR3, as DNA: TGCGCCAGCAGCTCTCCGGGACAGGGGAACACTGAAGCTTTCTTT. Its protein product is CASSSPGQGNTEAFF.

The V and J genes are TRBV11-2 and TRBJ2-7; 7 bases are shared with TRBD1. Germline CDR1 is SGHAT and CDR2 is FQNNGV. This CDR3 has 16 amino acids. V dropped 7 bases and J dropped 3; count of bases not matched to a gene: 15. The CDR3 DNA follows: TGTGCCAGCATCACCAATACGGGACAGACTAACTACGAGCAGTACTTC. This encodes CASITNTGQTNYEQYF.

The rearrangement links TRBV5-1 to TRBJ2-7; maybe TRBD2 (6 bases). Trimming stripped 3 bases from V and 0 bases from J, with 7 bases between. The CDR3 spans 13 residues. The germline gives CDR1 SGHRS, CDR2 YFSETQ. In DNA form, the CDR3 reads TGCGCCAGCAGCTGGGACTCCTCCTACGAGCAGTACTTC. Amino acids: CASSWDSSYEQYF.

This sequence joins TRBV20-1 and TRBJ1-2; 7 positions match TRBD1. CDR3 length equals 19 residues. Germline V gene sequence: CDR1 DFQATT, CDR2 SNEGSKA (reference sequence). The trim removed 1 base at V and 4 bases at J, leaving 21 bases unmatched. The CDR3 DNA sequence: TGCAGTGCTAGAGGTCCCCCCCTCATACAGGGGCGCGGGACCTATGGCTACACCTTC. This codes for CSARGPPLIQGRGTYGYTF.

Concerning this clone itself: Its ends do not fully match the called genes, so a read error is possible. The chain has TRBV28 and TRBJ2-3; D unclear. The CDR3 covers 14 residues. CDR1 is MDHEN and CDR2 is SYDVKM in the germline V gene. This CDR3 reads CASSFLVGTDTKYF. In DNA, the CDR3 is TGTGCCAGCTCCTTCCTAGTGGGCACAGATACGAAGTATTTT.

V is TRBV6-9 and J is TRBJ2-7; D is perhaps TRBD1 (5 bases). Trimming removed 2 bases at V and 0 bases at J, with 11 bases between. CDR1 and CDR2 from the germline V gene are MNHGY and SVAAGI. The CDR3 has 15 residues. In DNA, the CDR3 is TGTGCCAGCAGTTATACGGATCAGGGCTCCTACGAGCAGTACTTC. Protein sequence: CASSYTDQGSYEQYF.

V is TRBV7-6 and J is TRBJ2-7; possibly TRBD1 or TRBD2 for D (5 bases each). Germline assignment: CDR1 SGHVS and CDR2 FNYEAQ. CDR3 size: 16 residues. V lost 1 base and J lost 0, with 13 bases in between. The CDR3 bases are TGTGCCAGCAGCTTAGGGGACCCTGAAAGCTCCTACGAGCAGTACTTC. It is translated as CASSLGDPESSYEQYF. Filled out from reference TRBV7-6 and TRBJ2-7, the complete variable domain reads GAGVSQSPRYKVTKRGQDVALRCDPISGHVSLYWYRQALGQGPEFLTYFNYEAQQDKSGLPNDRFSAERPEGSISTLTIQRTEQRDSAMYRCASSLGDPESSYEQYFGPGTRLTVT.

J is TRBJ2-7 and V is TRBV6-1, with a tentative D call TRBD2 (5 bases). The CDR3 sequence is 14 residues long. Germline lookup yields CDR1 MNHNS and CDR2 SASEGT. Between the trimmed V and J ends, which lost 4 bases and 7 bases, there was a span of 17 bases. The CDR3 spells CASSADPGISEQYF. The DNA of the CDR3 is TGTGCCAGCAGTGCCGACCCGGGGATCTCTGAGCAGTACTTC.

V gene TRBV13 combines with J gene TRBJ1-6; no clear D. The V end was cut by 3 bases, the J end by 8 bases, with 11 bases between. The CDR3 consists of 14 residues. The V gene's germline CDR1 is PRHDT and CDR2 FYEKMQ (reference sequence). CDR3 bases: TGTGCCAGCAGCTTCACCGTTGAGGATTCACCCCTCCACTTT. Encoded protein: CASSFTVEDSPLHF.

The chain carries TRBV5-5 and TRBJ1-6, with D tentatively TRBD1 (6 bases). Germline CDR1 and CDR2: SGHKS and YYEKEE (reference sequence). The CDR3 has 15 residues. The germline V and J ends were trimmed by 7 bases and 6 bases, with 17 bases remaining between them. CDR3 nucleotides: TGTGCCAGCGTTCTGACCATGGGGGCTAATTCACCCCTCCACTTT. Its translation is CASVLTMGANSPLHF.

The genes are TRBV20-1 and TRBJ2-7; 15 bases map to TRBD2. The V segment lost 4 bases and the J segment 5 bases; nucleotides outside the gene matches: 12. The CDR3 runs to 17 residues. CDR1 DFQATT and CDR2 SNEGSKA come from the germline V gene (reference sequence). Here the CDR3 reads CSATRTSGRAYNHEQYF. CDR3 nucleotides: TGCAGTGCTACTAGGACTAGCGGGAGGGCCTATAACCACGAGCAGTACTTC.

This clone was found a few times. The V and J genes are TRBV6-4 and TRBJ2-3; D unclear. CDR1 MRHNA and CDR2 SNTAGT come from the germline V gene. With 2 bases removed from V and 0 bases from J, the gap between germline ends came to 9 bases. CDR3 length: 15 amino acids. CDR3 loop: CASSDAETSTDTQYF. DNA of the CDR3: TGTGCCAGCAGTGACGCGGAGACTAGCACAGATACGCAGTATTTT.

V is TRBV11-2 and J is TRBJ2-7, with 7 bases lining up with TRBD1. The germline V gene encodes CDR1 SGHAT and CDR2 FQNNGV. The V gene end was trimmed by 1 base and the J gene end by 5 bases; junction bases not matched to a gene: 5. The CDR3 length is 14 residues. The CDR3 region is CASSLVDRAHEQYF. CDR3 nucleotide sequence: TGTGCCAGCAGCTTAGTTGACAGGGCCCACGAGCAGTACTTC.

This clone was observed at least ten times. A much larger clone lies a single base off, so this may be a read error. The chain carries TRBV6-1 and TRBJ2-6, with D uncertain. CDR1 is MNHNS and CDR2 is SASEGT in the germline V gene. V shed 1 base and J shed 1 base, with 8 bases lying between them. The CDR3 extends over 16 amino acids. The CDR3 spells CASSEVGISGANVLTF. Here the CDR3 DNA reads TGTGCCAGCAGTGAAGTAGGGATATCTGGGGCCAACGTCCTGACTTTC.

CDR3 coding DNA: TGTGCCAGCCACGTGGGGCTCTGGGGGGAAAATCAGCCCCAGCATTTT. Its protein product is CASHVGLWGENQPQHF. The gene calls are TRBV28 and TRBJ1-5, with D tentatively TRBD1 (5 bases). CDR3 length equals 16 residues. CDR1 is MDHEN and CDR2 is SYDVKM in the germline V gene. V gave up 8 bases and J gave up 4 bases, with 21 bases separating them.

CDR3 DNA: TGTGCCTGGAGGGGTGGGGCCAACGTCCTGACTTTC. Translated, it gives CAWRGGANVLTF. The chain uses TRBV30 and TRBJ2-6, with D unclear. Germline values: CDR1 GTSNPN, CDR2 SVGIG (reference sequence). This CDR3 is 12 amino acids long. The V end was cut by 3 bases, the J end by 3 bases, with 3 bases between.

The genes are TRBV20-1 and TRBJ1-2, with a weak D call TRBD1 (5 bases). This CDR3 is built from 13 residues. CDR1 is DFQATT, CDR2 SNEGSKA, per germline (reference sequence). V gave up 6 bases and J gave up 4 bases, with 15 bases separating them. In DNA, the CDR3 is TGCAGTGCCTCCCGGACACTCACCTATGGCTACACCTTC. It is translated as CSASRTLTYGYTF.

CDR3 in DNA: TGTGCCAGCAGCTTAAGGAACAGCTATAATTCACCCCTCCACTTT. Amino acids: CASSLRNSYNSPLHF. The genes are TRBV7-3 and TRBJ1-6; D not certain. Germline V CDR1 and CDR2: SGHTA, FQGTGA. V was shortened by 1 base and J by 3 bases, with 7 bases between the two germline ends. The CDR3 covers 15 residues.